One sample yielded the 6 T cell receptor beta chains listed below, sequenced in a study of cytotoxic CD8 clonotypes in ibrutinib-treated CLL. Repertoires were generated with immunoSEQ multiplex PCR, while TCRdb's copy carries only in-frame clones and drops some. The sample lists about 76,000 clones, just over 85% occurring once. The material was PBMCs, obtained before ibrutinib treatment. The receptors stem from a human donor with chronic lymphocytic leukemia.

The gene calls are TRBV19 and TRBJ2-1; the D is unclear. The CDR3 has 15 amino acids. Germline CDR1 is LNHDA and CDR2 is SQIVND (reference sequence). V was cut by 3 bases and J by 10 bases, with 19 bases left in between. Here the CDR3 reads CASSIYQARLGEQFF. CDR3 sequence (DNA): TGTGCCAGTAGTATTTATCAGGCCCGACTGGGGGAGCAGTTCTTC.

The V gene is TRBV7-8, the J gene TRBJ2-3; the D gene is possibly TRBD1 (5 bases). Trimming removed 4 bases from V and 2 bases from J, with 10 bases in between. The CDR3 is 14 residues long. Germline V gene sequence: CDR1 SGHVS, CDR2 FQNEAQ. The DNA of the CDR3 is TGTGCCAGCAGCTACGACAGATTCACAGATACGCAGTATTTT. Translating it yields CASSYDRFTDTQYF. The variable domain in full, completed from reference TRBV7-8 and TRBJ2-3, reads GAGVSQSPRYKVAKRGQDVALRCDPISGHVSLFWYQQALGQGPEFLTYFQNEAQLDKSGLPSDRFFAERPEGSVSTLKIQRTQQEDSAVYLCASSYDRFTDTQYFGPGTRLTVL.

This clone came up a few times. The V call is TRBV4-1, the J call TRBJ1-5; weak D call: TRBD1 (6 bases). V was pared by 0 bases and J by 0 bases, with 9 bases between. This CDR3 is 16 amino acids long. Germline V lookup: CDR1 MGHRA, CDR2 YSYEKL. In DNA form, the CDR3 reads TGCGCCAGCAGCCAAGAGCCGACAGGTAGCAATCAGCCCCAGCATTTT. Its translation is CASSQEPTGSNQPQHF.

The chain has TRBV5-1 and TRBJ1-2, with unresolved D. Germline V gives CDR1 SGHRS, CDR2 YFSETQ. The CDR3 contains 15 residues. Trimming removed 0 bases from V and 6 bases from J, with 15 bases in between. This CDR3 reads CASSLEVDLLNGYTF. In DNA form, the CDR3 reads TGCGCCAGCAGCTTGGAGGTGGATTTACTGAATGGCTACACCTTC.

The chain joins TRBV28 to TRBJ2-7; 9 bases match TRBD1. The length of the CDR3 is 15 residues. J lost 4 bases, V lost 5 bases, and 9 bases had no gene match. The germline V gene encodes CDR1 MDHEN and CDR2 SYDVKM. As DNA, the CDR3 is TGTGCCAGCAGTGCTCCCGGGACAGGGTGGTACGAGCAGTACTTC. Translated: CASSAPGTGWYEQYF.

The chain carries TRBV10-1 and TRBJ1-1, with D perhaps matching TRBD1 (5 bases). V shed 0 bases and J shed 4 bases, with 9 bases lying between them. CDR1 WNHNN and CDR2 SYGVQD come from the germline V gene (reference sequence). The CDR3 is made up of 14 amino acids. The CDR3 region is CASSESGGTTEAFF. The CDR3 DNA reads TGCGCCAGCAGTGAGTCGGGGGGTACCACTGAAGCTTTCTTT.